The 8 T cell receptor beta chains below come from one sample, sequenced in a study of blood T cells in healthy people across ages. Next came a second PCR, run for roughly 6 to 11 cycles, which used a sample-barcoded 5' primer along with a J-beta primer mix. MiXCR, run by TCRdb on the 5' RACE reads, gives a single entry per CDR3 protein. This table holds approximately 700,000 distinct CDR3 sequences, about 30% found once. Sequenced input: blood. These receptors all come from a woman aged 80 or older in good health.

Concerning this clonotype itself: Because the CDR3 is missing its conserved closing phenylalanine or tryptophan, this is likely a read error. Because the CDR3's place on the DNA is in doubt, the DNA is left out and the CDR3 is given as listed by TCRdb. The chain's CDR3 is CASSNGQGGYTFGS. The chain couples TRBV2 to TRBJ2-1; TRBD1, the table's D call, was not compared with the DNA. Germline V gives CDR1 SNHLY, CDR2 FYNNEI. Counting both end residues, the CDR3 totals 14 amino acids.

The sample holds many counts of this clonotype. V gene TRBV11-3 combines with J gene TRBJ2-1; D perhaps matches TRBD1 (6 bases). V was shortened by 0 bases and J by 7 bases, with 13 bases between the two germline ends. Germline V lookup: CDR1 SGHNT, CDR2 YENEEA. The length of the CDR3 is 15 residues. CDR3 residues: CASSLETGHMNEQFF. The CDR3 DNA reads TGTGCCAGCAGCTTAGAGACAGGTCATATGAATGAGCAGTTCTTC.

This clonotype was counted many times. This chain links TRBV6-1 with TRBJ1-4; possible D gene TRBD1, 5 bases. V was shortened by 7 bases and J by 5 bases, with 8 bases between the two germline ends. The CDR3 has 12 amino acids. Germline V gene lookup returns CDR1 MNHNS and CDR2 SASEGT. DNA for the CDR3: TGTGCCAGCAAGAGGGGCAATGAAAAACTGTTTTTT. This sequence encodes CASKRGNEKLFF.

This clonotype has a count of ten or more. The chain joins TRBV29-1 to TRBJ1-2; tentative D call: TRBD1 (5 bases). The CDR3 runs 11 residues. V was pared by 8 bases and J by 7 bases, with 14 bases between. Germline CDR1 SQVTM, CDR2 ANQGSEA. CDR3 coding DNA: TGCAGCACGCACCAGGGTTCTGGCTACACCTTC. Protein: CSTHQGSGYTF.

V is TRBV12-3 or TRBV12-4 and J is TRBJ1-5, with 7 bases that match TRBD1. The CDR3 runs 14 residues. V lost 4 bases to trimming and J lost 5 bases; unmatched junction nucleotides: 5. The CDR3 DNA follows: TGTGCCAGCAGTTCGAGGGACAGCTATCAGCCCCAGCATTTT. Translating gives CASSSRDSYQPQHF.

This clonotype was picked up many times. This chain uses TRBV7-9 with TRBJ2-7; 7 nucleotides agree with TRBD1. There are 14 residues in the CDR3. CDR1 is SEHNR and CDR2 is FQNEAQ in the germline V gene (reference sequence). Unmatched junction bases numbered 8, after V lost 6 bases and J lost 3 bases. The CDR3 sequence: CASRTSGTVYEQYF. In DNA form, the CDR3 reads TGTGCCAGCAGAACCTCCGGGACAGTCTACGAGCAGTACTTC.

This clonotype was seen at least ten times. V is TRBV7-2 and J is TRBJ2-1; TRBD2 might be the D (7 bases). Trimming pared 5 bases from V and 5 bases from J, leaving 19 bases between. The length of the CDR3 is 16 residues. CDR1 is SGHTA and CDR2 is FQGNSA in the germline V gene. The CDR3 coding sequence is TGTGCCAGCAGCCGGCGGGGGACGGGGGCTAACAATGAGCAGTTCTTC. Its protein product is CASSRRGTGANNEQFF. Drawing the rest from reference TRBV7-2 and TRBJ2-1, the complete variable domain is GAGVSQSPSNKVTEKGKDVELRCDPISGHTALYWYRQSLGQGLEFLIYFQGNSAPDKSGLPSDRFSAERTGGSVSTLTIQRTQQEDSAVYLCASSRRGTGANNEQFFGPGTRLTVL.

The chain carries TRBV6-1 and TRBJ2-5; D call uncertain. Germline assignment: CDR1 MNHNS and CDR2 SASEGT. V was shortened by 0 bases and J by 5 bases, with 10 bases between the two germline ends. The CDR3 is 14 amino acids. The CDR3 nucleotides read TGTGCCAGCAGTGAAGCGTCGGCCGGCGAGACCCAGTACTTC. Residues: CASSEASAGETQYF.